One and the same sample provided the 10 T cell receptor beta chains below, sequenced in a study of T cells in Graves' hyperthyroidism and ophthalmopathy (dated by TCRdb to between 2018 and 2021). Library creation used multiplex PCR. TCRdb records Illumina HiSeq 2000 as the sequencer. Amplification of TCR beta CDR3 regions was carried out from RNA transcripts. For the first round of RT-PCR on the TCR CDR3, the HTBI primer set was used together with the Qiagen OneStep RT-PCR kit. Through fastp at Q25 and MiXCR, TCRdb rebuilt clones from the public reads, retaining in-frame beta chains. Each CDR3 protein gets just one entry, which takes the most common genes and DNA from the rows behind it. Present in this sample are under 400,000 distinct CDR3 sequences, about 13% of which were seen just once. The leading ten clones occupy 9.2% of the sample. Sequenced input: blood. The receptors were gathered from a woman in her late teens or twenties with Graves' hyperthyroidism.

The rearrangement joins TRBV6-9 to TRBJ1-3; no reliable D call. The CDR3 is made up of 15 amino acids. With 4 bases removed from V and 0 bases from J, the gap between germline ends came to 10 bases. CDR1 is MNHGY and CDR2 is SVAAGI in the germline V gene. The CDR3 DNA reads as TGTGCCAGCAGTTTTCGACGGCCCTCTGGAAACACCATATATTTT. It translates to CASSFRRPSGNTIYF.

This clonotype showed up just once. A much bigger clone sits one base away, suggesting this may be a read error. This chain connects TRBV30 to TRBJ1-6; D unresolved. CDR3 length: 13 amino acids. Trimming left V 4 bases short and J 6 bases short, with 10 bases between. The germline CDR1 and CDR2 sequences are GTSNPN and SVGIG (reference sequence). CDR3 nucleotides: TGTGCCTGGACGGATGGTGGTAATTCACCCCTCCACTTT. It specifies CAWTDGGNSPLHF.

This clonotype was observed many times. The V and J genes are TRBV20-1 and TRBJ2-7; D remains ambiguous. From germline, CDR1 is DFQATT and CDR2 SNEGSKA (reference sequence). The CDR3 contains 17 residues. V lost 2 bases to trimming and J lost 3 bases, with 23 bases between them. The CDR3 DNA reads TGCAGTGCTAGAAAGGGTCCGAGGACCTCCCATCTCTACGAGCAGTACTTC. Protein product: CSARKGPRTSHLYEQYF.

With respect to this clonotype: This may stem from a read error, because a much larger clone lies one nucleotide away. This rearrangement joins TRBV27 to TRBJ2-7; the match to TRBD2 covers 8 bases. The length of the CDR3 is 16 residues. CDR1 and CDR2 (germline): MNHEY, SMNVEV (reference sequence). The V and J ends lost 4 bases and 5 bases, in that order; junction bases with no gene match: 13. The CDR3 sequence is CASSSGAGVVKNEQYF. The CDR3 region has the DNA TGTGCCAGCAGTTCAGGAGCGGGAGTAGTGAAAAACGAGCAGTACTTC.

The CDR3 loop is CASSMETVGETEPFF. In DNA, the CDR3 is TGTGCCAGTAGTATGGAAACCGTGGGCGAGACAGAGCCTTTCTTT. The V and J genes are TRBV19 and TRBJ1-1; D perhaps matches TRBD1 (5 bases). CDR1 and CDR2 (germline): LNHDA, SQIVND (reference sequence). There are 15 residues in the CDR3. The V end was cut by 3 bases, the J end by 12 bases, with 23 bases between.

This clonotype was detected a few times. The J gene is TRBJ2-2, the V gene TRBV14; weak D call: TRBD2 (5 bases). Germline-derived CDR1 and CDR2 are SGHDN and FVKESK. The V end was cut by 3 bases, the J end by 3 bases, with 11 bases between. CDR3 length: 15 amino acids. The CDR3: CASSQDWADTGELFF. The CDR3 nucleotides read TGTGCCAGCAGCCAGGACTGGGCGGACACCGGGGAGCTGTTTTTT.

The V and J genes are TRBV11-2 and TRBJ2-3, with 10 nucleotides matching TRBD1. The J segment lost 3 bases and the V segment lost 4 bases, leaving 7 bases of the junction unmatched. CDR3 length: 16 residues. CDR1 is SGHAT, CDR2 FQNNGV, per germline. CDR3 nucleotides: TGTGCCAGCAGCTCACTCCGGGACAGGGGAACAGATACGCAGTATTTT. This gives the protein CASSSLRDRGTDTQYF.

This clonotype was detected many times. V is TRBV2 and J is TRBJ1-6, with 7 bases fitting TRBD1. CDR1 and CDR2 (germline): SNHLY, FYNNEI. CDR3 length: 14 residues. V trimming: 4 bases; J trimming: 4 bases; junction bases outside the gene matches: 1. As DNA, the CDR3 is TGTGCCAGCAGTGCGGACAGGTATAATTCACCCCTCCACTTT. It yields the protein CASSADRYNSPLHF.

This clonotype appeared many times. The chain carries TRBV15 and TRBJ2-1; TRBD2 agrees at 15 bases. J lost 4 bases, V lost 6 bases, and 7 bases had no gene match. CDR3 size: 17 residues. From germline, CDR1 is LNHNV and CDR2 YYDKDF (reference sequence). In DNA form, the CDR3 reads TGTGCCACCAGGAGGACTAGCGGGGGGGCACAGTACAATGAGCAGTTCTTC. This gives the protein CATRRTSGGAQYNEQFF.

This rearrangement joins TRBV5-5 to TRBJ2-1, with TRBD2 identical over 9 bases. V shed 4 bases, J shed 1 base, and the junction held 3 bases outside the gene matches. Per the germline V gene, CDR1 is SGHKS and CDR2 is YYEKEE (reference sequence). The CDR3 is 15 amino acids. DNA for the CDR3: TGTGCCAGCAGCGCGGGGGGGCGGTCCTACAATGAGCAGTTCTTC. Its translation is CASSAGGRSYNEQFF.